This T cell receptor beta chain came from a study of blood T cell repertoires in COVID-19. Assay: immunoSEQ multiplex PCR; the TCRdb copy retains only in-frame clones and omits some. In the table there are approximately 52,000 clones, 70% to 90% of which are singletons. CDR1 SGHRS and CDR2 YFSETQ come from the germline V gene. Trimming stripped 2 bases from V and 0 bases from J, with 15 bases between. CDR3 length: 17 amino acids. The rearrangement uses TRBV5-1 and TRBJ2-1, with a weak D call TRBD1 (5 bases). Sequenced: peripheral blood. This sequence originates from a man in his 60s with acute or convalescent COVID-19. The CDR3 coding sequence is TGCGCCAGCAGCTTAATGGCCGGACAAAGCTCCTACAATGAGCAGTTCTTC. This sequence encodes CASSLMAGQSSYNEQFF.